The rows below give T cell receptor beta chains drawn from one sample of a study of blood T cells in healthy people across ages. MiXCR was run by TCRdb on the 5' RACE reads, yielding one entry per CDR3 protein. The table lists 1,300,000 or so distinct CDR3 sequences, 55% to 75% of them singletons. The sequenced material came from blood. These receptors were obtained from a man younger than 30 in good health. Both conserved end residues are part of each CDR3.

v_gene,len,j_gene,CDR3aa
TRBV3-1,14,TRBJ2-7,CASSDSHRRYEQYF
TRBV20-1,15,TRBJ2-5,CSALRTSGRRETQYF
TRBV12-3/TRBV12-4,13,TRBJ2-7,CASSFGESYEQYF
TRBV4-2,13,TRBJ2-7,CASSQDTRGEQYF
TRBV29-1,12,.,CSVRGLASEQYF
TRBV7-2,15,TRBJ2-5,CASSLAGGEEGTQYF
TRBV6-5,14,TRBJ1-6,CASSRHPVNSPLHF
TRBV12-3/TRBV12-4,14,TRBJ1-1,CASSKGAGSGVAFF
TRBV6-6,15,TRBJ2-7,CASSPLGAFSYEQYF
TRBV4-2,15,TRBJ1-5,CASSQDGGGGQPQHF
TRBV2,15,TRBJ1-5,CASSVGALRNQPQHF
TRBV25-1,16,TRBJ1-2,CASSESPREQVYGYTF
TRBV9,14,TRBJ1-6,CASSVGFEERPLHF
TRBV20-1,14,TRBJ2-5,CSARDPRTEETQYF
TRBV7-2,19,TRBJ1-3,CASSLGGSTGTFSGNTIYF
TRBV15,14,TRBJ2-3,CATSNTTGGDTQYF
TRBV10-3,15,.,CAISEAGLARETQYF
TRBV20-1,14,.,CSAREGAAKETQYF
TRBV6-6,17,TRBJ2-1,CASRPQTSGEFYNEQFF
TRBV27,12,TRBJ2-1,CASSSSLHEQFF
TRBV15,11,TRBJ2-1,CATGYLNEQFF
TRBV7-9,16,TRBJ1-1,CASSLSRGAGIGQAFF
TRBV7-2,18,TRBJ2-3,CASSTYIGLASSTDTQYF
TRBV10-3,14,TRBJ1-2,CAINKLTGGYGYTF
TRBV4-1,20,TRBJ2-2,CASSRGPGYRLPTNTGELFF
TRBV7-9,16,TRBJ2-7,CASSPHRASPRYEQYF
TRBV7-9,13,TRBJ1-2,CASSLGILRGYTF
TRBV24-1,13,TRBJ2-2,CATSAGGTGELFF
TRBV20-1,16,TRBJ1-5,CSARDIGQTINQPQHF
TRBV29-1,15,.,CSLISFDTGEYEQYF
TRBV5-1,14,TRBJ2-7,CASSPRTGSYEQYF
TRBV3-1,15,TRBJ2-3,CASSQVLTSTDTQYF
TRBV10-3,14,TRBJ2-1,CAIRQPSSYNEQFF
TRBV11-2,14,TRBJ1-1,CASSLGRGGLEAFF
TRBV10-3,13,TRBJ2-7,CAIAGLSGYEQYF
TRBV7-2,14,TRBJ2-2,CASSSGLYTGELFF
TRBV29-1,15,TRBJ2-1,CSVDPQGPGYNEQFF
TRBV10-3,12,TRBJ1-4,CAISAAGEKLFF
TRBV10-3,16,TRBJ2-3,CAISESNGALSYTQYF
TRBV27,16,TRBJ2-2,CASSPPSGHSAGELFF
TRBV27,14,TRBJ1-1,CASSFVGGRTEAFF